This T cell receptor beta chain was recorded in a study of T cell responses to AZD1222 COVID-19 vaccine (dated by TCRdb to the early 2020s). For the wider study: AZD1222 recipients given second doses at about 4 weeks or at about 12 weeks were pooled, since spike-specific TCR depth and breadth were not found to differ between the two schedules. TCR sequencing covered 230 to 250 trial participants: some 210 given two doses of AZD1222 and about 26 given two doses of MenACWY control vaccine. Trial participants were enrolled by age into 18-55, 56-69 and 70-plus year subgroups, with around 150, 28 and 57 TCR-sequenced participants respectively. Beyond this particular receptor, the publication reports: Reportedly, close to half of the unique spike-specific TCRs recognized epitopes lying outside the regions that are mutated in the B.1.351 and B.1.1.7 variants. Conclusions about previously exposed vaccinees are limited because only six or seven AZD1222 recipients were SARS-CoV-2 seropositive at baseline. Most participants were white British and females outnumbered males, and the authors suggested that clonal diversity may have been underestimated. No day 14 peak-response samples were available, so repertoires were characterized only after the peak T cell response. After two AZD1222 doses, spike-specific TCR breadth and depth were significantly higher than at day 0 and than in MenACWY recipients. CD4 TCRs associated with the vaccine covered the entire spike protein, and the dominant responses were in regions 160-218 and 743-854. The 56-69-year group was small, and its depth increase did not reach significance, likely because of low power.

About this clone: Its binding antigen is unknown. Per-base qualities were not stored, and no clone one base away is much larger.

The CDR3 regions of human TCRbeta chains were subjected to immunosequencing. The paper's processing steps were these. TCRs in the repertoires were matched against a reference library of SARS-CoV-2-specific TCRs that had been generated with the MIRA antigen-specificity platform. Breadth was defined as the fraction of unique TCRs that were SARS-CoV-2-associated, and depth was defined as the fraction of total T cells that were SARS-CoV-2-associated. Using the MIRA data, each spike-specific TCR was mapped to the spike region that the TCR reacts to and placed in a CD4 or CD8 class. Log10-transformed breadth and depth values were compared by one-way ANOVA with Sidak's multiple comparisons tests. TCRdb took over this immuneACCESS table, retaining in-frame rearrangements with V and J assigned. Such tables are incomplete; in checked studies, under half of the missing clones stem from an unresolved V gene, and the remainder is unexplained. V and J calls and clone size are copied from that table; D and trimming were computed from the DNA. The sample has 100,000 or so clones on record, approximately 88% of them singletons. Around 15% of the sample is held by the ten biggest clonotypes.

The sample's time point label, in plain terms: baseline before first vaccination. The vaccinee samples were drawn from two UK trials, COV001 and COV002, one of which was a single-blind randomized controlled phase 2/3 trial testing AZD1222 (ChAdOx1 nCoV-19) in healthy adults. For TCRbeta chain sequencing, PBMC samples from trial participants were taken at day 0 and at day 28 after the second dose. This clonotype originated in an adult in good health. The starting material was peripheral blood, obtained on day 0 of AZD1222 vaccination.

DNA sequence: TGTGCCAGCAGTGAAGCTCGACTAGCGGCCTACGAGCAGTACTTC. Translation gives CASSEARLAAYEQYF. The chain is assembled from TRBV6-1 and TRBJ2-7; 9 of the junction bases match TRBD2. From a lookup of the germline V gene, CDR1 and CDR2 are MNHNS and SASEGT. The V end gives up 0 bases and the J end 2 bases, leaving 2 bases in the junction not matched to a gene. From the cysteine up to the phenylalanine, the CDR3 has a length of 15 residues. Only the CDR3 DNA stays, 45 bases, in frame from base 1.